Listed below are T cell receptor beta chains from one sample, sequenced in a study of blood T cells in healthy people across ages. In TCRdb, the 5' RACE reads were re-called with MiXCR into one record per CDR3 protein. The data contain about 930,000 distinct CDR3 sequences, almost 30% of them singletons. A further study also used this sample, focusing on T cells of mothers and their children.

The sequencing input was blood. The receptor source for this set is a woman aged 40 to 49 in good health. Each CDR3 is given with its conserved first and last residue. Each record gives: V gene, J gene, D gene, clone size, CDR3 DNA, CDR3 protein. D genes are given only for firm matches. Clone size is not always given. Where it is, it says once, few, many or a class for expanded clones.

TRBV18,TRBJ2-7,.,many,TGTGCCAGCTCGCCATCCCCCCCACTTAACGCCTACGAGCAGTACTTC,CASSPSPPLNAYEQYF
TRBV7-8,TRBJ2-2,.,.,TGTGCCAGCAGCTTCTACGGGACCGGGGAGCTGTTTTTT,CASSFYGTGELFF
TRBV5-1,TRBJ2-5,.,.,TGCGCCAGCAGCCCCGAAGCCGCCGGCCTACCGTGGCAGTACTTC,CASSPEAAGLPWQYF
TRBV14,TRBJ2-3,.,.,TGTGCCAGCAGCCAGCAGGGGTATACGCAGTATTTT,CASSQQGYTQYF
TRBV27,TRBJ1-1,.,few,TGTGCCAGTAAAGTACAGGAATTGAACACTGAAGCTTTCTTT,CASKVQELNTEAFF
TRBV29-1,TRBJ1-2,.,.,TGCAGCGGAACATTTGCAGACTATGGCTACACCTTC,CSGTFADYGYTF
TRBV6-5,TRBJ1-4,.,.,TGTGCCAGTAGGAGGACTAATGAAAAACTGTTTTTT,CASRRTNEKLFF
TRBV4-1,TRBJ2-7,.,many,TGCGCCAGCAGCCAAGATACCCCTTCCTACGAGCAGTACTTC,CASSQDTPSYEQYF
TRBV29-1,TRBJ2-7,TRBD2,once,TGCAGCGTATGGCTAGCGGGAGCTACTGAGTATCCCTACGAGCAGTACTTC,CSVWLAGATEYPYEQYF
TRBV20-1,TRBJ1-2,.,many,TGCAGTGCGAGCACTGGGGCAGGGGTGGCCTATGGCTACACCTTC,CSASTGAGVAYGYTF
TRBV6-6,TRBJ1-5,TRBD1,few,TGTGCCAGCAGTACGGAAAAGACAGGGAATCAGCCCCAGCATTTT,CASSTEKTGNQPQHF
TRBV10-3,TRBJ2-7,.,few,TGTGCCATCAGTGAGCCAGGGACACAAAACTACGAGCAGTACTTC,CAISEPGTQNYEQYF
TRBV7-9,TRBJ2-7,TRBD2,many,TGTGCCAGCAGCCCAGCAGGGAGGGGTGGGTACGAGCAGTACTTC,CASSPAGRGGYEQYF
TRBV6-1,TRBJ2-5,.,.,TGTGCCAGCAGTGAATCACGGGCACGTCAAGAGACCCAGTACTTC,CASSESRARQETQYF
TRBV5-5,TRBJ2-7,.,many,TGTGCCAGCAGCTTAAGGGACACCTTCTACGAGCAGTACTTC,CASSLRDTFYEQYF
TRBV7-2,TRBJ1-2,.,.,TGTGCCAGCAGCCGCTCCGCTCCCGGATCGGGGGCTTTGGGAGGCTACACCTTC,CASSRSAPGSGALGGYTF
TRBV6-5,TRBJ2-7,.,many,TGTGCCAGCAAATCTCAGGGCAATTTTGCCTACGAGCAGTACTTC,CASKSQGNFAYEQYF
TRBV7-9,TRBJ2-5,TRBD1,.,TGTGCCAGCCGCCAGAAGACAGGGGGCGCGATGGAGACCCAGTACTTC,CASRQKTGGAMETQYF
TRBV27,TRBJ2-7,.,.,TGTGCCAGCAGTTTATGGGGGGCCGAGTACGAGCAGTACTTC,CASSLWGAEYEQYF
TRBV12-3/TRBV12-4,TRBJ1-1,.,few,TGTGCCAGCAGATCAGACAGATTGAACACTGAAGCTTTCTTT,CASRSDRLNTEAFF
TRBV12-3/TRBV12-4,TRBJ1-3,.,.,TGTGCCAGCAGTTTTGGTCCCGGGTTCGGAAACACCATATATTTT,CASSFGPGFGNTIYF
TRBV3-1,TRBJ2-7,TRBD1,.,TGTGCCAGCAGCGAACGGGACAGGGGCAGCGACGAGCAGTACTTC,CASSERDRGSDEQYF
TRBV2,TRBJ2-7,.,.,TGTGCCAGCAGTGAATCAAGCTCAGAATACGAGCGGTACTTC,CASSESSSEYERYF
TRBV20-1,TRBJ1-2,TRBD1,.,TGCAGTGCTAGAGGACCCGGGACAGGGGTGTATGGCTACACCTTC,CSARGPGTGVYGYTF
TRBV9,TRBJ1-2,TRBD1,many,TGTGCCAGCAGCCCGGGGACAGTAGGGGTTGGAGGCTACACCTTC,CASSPGTVGVGGYTF
TRBV6-2/TRBV6-3,TRBJ2-7,TRBD1,.,TGTGCCAGCAGACGACAGGGCCCTACCGAGCAGTACTTC,CASRRQGPTEQYF
TRBV5-1,TRBJ1-2,.,few,TGCGCCAGCAGCTTGGAAGGAGCTAACTATGGCTACACCTTC,CASSLEGANYGYTF
TRBV5-1,TRBJ1-2,TRBD1,many,TGCGCCAGCAGCTTCGGACAGGGGGGCTATGGCTACACCTTC,CASSFGQGGYGYTF
TRBV6-5,TRBJ1-2,.,few,TGTGCCAGCAGTTCCTACGCCCTTACAGCTAACTATGGCTACACCTTC,CASSSYALTANYGYTF
TRBV29-1,TRBJ1-1,.,.,TGCAGCGTGGCGGGCAGGGATACCTCTCTCCCTGAAGCTTTCTTT,CSVAGRDTSLPEAFF
TRBV7-2,TRBJ1-2,.,many,TGTGCCAGCAGCTTAGGGGGGACGGCTAACTATGGCTACACCTTC,CASSLGGTANYGYTF
TRBV20-1,TRBJ2-7,.,.,TGCAGTGCTAGTGTAGGGGCCTACGAGCAGTACTTC,CSASVGAYEQYF
TRBV7-3,TRBJ2-7,TRBD2,few,TGTGCCAGCAGCGCACAGGCGGGGGGGTTCTACGAGCAGTACTTC,CASSAQAGGFYEQYF
TRBV15,TRBJ2-5,TRBD1,many,TGTGCCACCAGCAGGACAGGGGTAGAGACCCAGTACTTC,CATSRTGVETQYF
TRBV29-1,TRBJ2-1,.,.,TGCAGCGTTCAACGGGAGTTTGAGTACAGCTCCTACAATGAGCAGTTCTTC,CSVQREFEYSSYNEQFF
TRBV4-1,TRBJ2-4,TRBD2,many,TGCGCCAGCAGCCCGGGACTAGCGGTGTTACTAGCCAAAAACATTCAGTACTTC,CASSPGLAVLLAKNIQYF
TRBV27,TRBJ2-7,TRBD2,.,TGTGCCAGCAGTTTGAGGAGGAAGGGACTAGCGGGGCCCTACGAGCAGTACTTC,CASSLRRKGLAGPYEQYF
TRBV7-2,TRBJ1-1,.,.,TGTGCCAGCAGCTTTTCAGGGAGGACTGAAGCTTTCTTT,CASSFSGRTEAFF
TRBV20-1,TRBJ2-7,.,many,TGCAGTGCCAGGGGACGGGGGACTAATCCCTACGAGCAGTACTTC,CSARGRGTNPYEQYF
TRBV10-3,TRBJ2-1,.,many,TGTGCCATCAGATGGGACATATCCTCCTACAATGAGCAGTTCTTC,CAIRWDISSYNEQFF
TRBV7-2,TRBJ2-3,.,.,TGTGCCAGCAGCCTCCAGGCAGGGACGGGAGATACGCAGTATTTT,CASSLQAGTGDTQYF
TRBV9,TRBJ1-3,.,.,TGTGCCAGCAGCGTAGGGGGTCTCCCGAGCTCTGGAAACACCATATATTTT,CASSVGGLPSSGNTIYF
TRBV4-3,TRBJ2-1,.,many,TGCGCCAGCAGCCAAGAGACCCGCCGAGAGCAGTTCTTC,CASSQETRREQFF
TRBV6-6,TRBJ2-7,TRBD1,few,TGTGCCAGCAGTCCGAGGGATAAGACAGGGGGCTACGAGCAGTACTTC,CASSPRDKTGGYEQYF
TRBV2,TRBJ1-2,.,.,TGTGCCAGCAGTGAAGCAGGAGGAACAGCGAAGGGCTACACCTTC,CASSEAGGTAKGYTF
TRBV7-2,TRBJ1-1,TRBD1,many,TGTGCCAGCAGCTTCGCAGGGGGCTCGGGTACTGAAGCTTTCTTT,CASSFAGGSGTEAFF
TRBV5-6,TRBJ2-7,TRBD1,many,TGTGCCAGCAGCTTGTACGGGGGGACAGGGGCCTACGAGCAGTACTTC,CASSLYGGTGAYEQYF
TRBV5-1,TRBJ1-2,.,many,TGCGCCAGCAGCTTGTCAGGGGTCGGGGCGGACTATGGCTACACCTTC,CASSLSGVGADYGYTF
TRBV3-1,TRBJ2-5,.,many,TGTGCCAGCAGCCAAGAGATAACAGGCCCACAAGAGACCCAGTACTTC,CASSQEITGPQETQYF
TRBV15,TRBJ1-1,TRBD1,few,TGTGCCACCACCTTAGGACAGGGAAATTTGATGAACACTGAAGCTTTCTTT,CATTLGQGNLMNTEAFF
TRBV12-3/TRBV12-4,TRBJ1-2,TRBD1,.,TGTGCCAGCAGTTGTAGACAGGGCCGCTATGGCTACACCTTC,CASSCRQGRYGYTF
TRBV4-3,TRBJ1-2,.,many,TGCGCCAGCAGCCCGTTAACGACAAGTACCTATGGCTACACCTTC,CASSPLTTSTYGYTF
TRBV3-1,TRBJ2-1,.,many,TGTGCCAGCAGCCAGGCTCCCCGGGGTGAGCAGTTCTTC,CASSQAPRGEQFF